The T cell receptor beta chain described here comes from a study of blood T cell repertoires in COVID-19. Study background: COVID-19 samples from acute and convalescent phases originated in the United States, Italy and Spain. T cells, B-cell-depleted T cells, or PBMCs provided the cDNA or gDNA that served as material.

Germline V gene sequence: CDR1 DFQATT, CDR2 SNEGSKA (reference sequence). The CDR3 consists of 11 residues. This clone was detected a few times. Original data processing: It was from reference gene primer amplification that nucleated cell counts were estimated. Clones were read by immunoSEQ multiplex PCR, and TCRdb kept only the in-frame ones, dropping some. V and J calls and clone size come straight from that table; D and trimming were deduced from the DNA. The sample has 150,000 or so clones, 70% to 90% seen once; the top ten hold about 1.2%. The chain recombines TRBV20-1 with TRBJ2-1; D may be TRBD2 (6 bases). The source material was peripheral blood. The receptor comes from a man between 60 and 75 years old who had recovered from COVID-19. CDR3 sequence reads: CRGGDRNEQFF. CDR3 DNA sequence: TGCAGAGGAGGGGACCGCAATGAGCAGTTCTTC.